This entry concerns a single T cell receptor (beta chain). The antigen remains unidentified. This entry comes from a study of long-term antiretroviral therapy in people with HIV. At the survey level, the v3.0 immunoSEQ assay was run. Here immunoSEQ multiplex PCR was the method, and the copy in TCRdb shows in-frame clones only, minus some. This table has 20,000 to 25,000 clones, more than 70% appearing once. This CDR3 contains 18 residues. The germline V gene has CDR1 SGDLS and CDR2 YYNGEE. V gave up 4 bases and J gave up 0 bases; unmatched junction bases: 9. Broader study findings: Information on adherence, resistance and therapy changes was unavailable.

The rearrangement links TRBV9 to TRBJ2-3; 12 bases agree with TRBD2. The clonotype originates from a man aged 18-30 years with HIV. Here the sequenced sample was unsorted PBMCs, taken 3 years after starting antiretroviral therapy. The DNA of the CDR3 is TGTGCCAGCAGCCCTACTAGCGGGGGGCATCCTAGCACAGATACGCAGTATTTT. Encoded protein: CASSPTSGGHPSTDTQYF.